This T cell receptor beta chain is from a study of T cells in Graves' hyperthyroidism and ophthalmopathy. The CDR3 regions of TCR beta were amplified from RNA transcripts. First-round RT-PCR with HTBI primers amplified the TCR CDR3 region. Each CDR3 protein is one row after TCRdb ran MiXCR on the multiplex PCR reads. The sample holds about 400,000 distinct CDR3 sequences, 15% seen once. CDR1 and CDR2 from the germline V gene are ENHRY and SYGVKD. V lost 2 bases to trimming and J lost 3 bases; unmatched junction nucleotides: 7. This CDR3 comprises 15 residues. This clonotype occurred many times. The V call is TRBV10-3, the J call TRBJ2-7, with 7 bases aligning to TRBD1. This TCR was recovered from a woman between 25 and 40 years old with Graves' hyperthyroidism. The sequencing input was blood. The CDR3 sequence: CAISEPNRGFYEQYF. DNA for the CDR3: TGTGCCATCAGTGAGCCCAACAGGGGTTTCTACGAGCAGTACTTC.